One sample yielded the 5 T cell receptor beta chains listed below, sequenced in a study of cytotoxic CD8 clonotypes in ibrutinib-treated CLL. Assay: immunoSEQ multiplex PCR; the TCRdb copy retains only in-frame clones and omits some. The sample consists of approximately 140,000 clones, less than 95% of them appearing once. Sequences were derived from PBMCs, sampled after 12 months of ibrutinib treatment. These receptors were taken from a human donor with chronic lymphocytic leukemia.

V usage is TRBV7-8 and J usage is TRBJ2-1; D gene uncertain. CDR1 is SGHVS and CDR2 is FQNEAQ in the germline V gene. The V gene lost 3 bases and the J gene lost 5 bases, with 8 bases spanning the gap. This CDR3 comprises 13 residues. CDR3 region: CASSLSINNEQFF. DNA of the CDR3: TGTGCCAGCAGCTTGAGCATTAACAATGAGCAGTTCTTC.

The V call is TRBV11-3, the J call TRBJ1-1, with TRBD1 as a possible D gene (5 bases). Trimming cost V 5 bases and J 1 base, with 17 bases left between them. The CDR3 loop spans 16 amino acids. CDR1 and CDR2 from the germline V gene are SGHNT and YENEEA. As DNA, the CDR3 is TGTGCCAGCAGCCCGGGGTGGGGCGGCTGGAACACTGAAGCTTTCTTT. It specifies CASSPGWGGWNTEAFF.

The genes are TRBV27 and TRBJ1-3, with D unclear. Germline CDR1 and CDR2: MNHEY and SMNVEV (reference sequence). V gave up 5 bases and J gave up 0 bases, with 5 bases separating them. The CDR3 is 13 amino acids. CDR3 DNA sequence: TGTGCCAGCAGTCTTTTCTCTGGAAACACCATATATTTT. This encodes CASSLFSGNTIYF.

The chain has TRBV29-1 and TRBJ2-1; TRBD2 matches at 14 bases. With V trimmed by 7 bases and J by 6 bases, 5 bases remained unmatched. This CDR3 has 14 amino acids. CDR1 and CDR2 (germline): SQVTM, ANQGSEA. CDR3 sequence reads: CSGGLAGGFNEQFF. CDR3 nucleotide sequence: TGCAGCGGAGGACTAGCGGGAGGTTTCAATGAGCAGTTCTTC.

The rearrangement links TRBV7-2 to TRBJ1-2; 7 bases map to TRBD1. J lost 2 bases, V lost 4 bases, and 4 bases had no gene match. The length of the CDR3 is 14 residues. Germline lookup yields CDR1 SGHTA and CDR2 FQGNSA. The CDR3 sequence is CASSSPDRNYGYTF. CDR3 coding DNA: TGTGCCAGCAGCTCCCCGGACAGGAACTATGGCTACACCTTC.